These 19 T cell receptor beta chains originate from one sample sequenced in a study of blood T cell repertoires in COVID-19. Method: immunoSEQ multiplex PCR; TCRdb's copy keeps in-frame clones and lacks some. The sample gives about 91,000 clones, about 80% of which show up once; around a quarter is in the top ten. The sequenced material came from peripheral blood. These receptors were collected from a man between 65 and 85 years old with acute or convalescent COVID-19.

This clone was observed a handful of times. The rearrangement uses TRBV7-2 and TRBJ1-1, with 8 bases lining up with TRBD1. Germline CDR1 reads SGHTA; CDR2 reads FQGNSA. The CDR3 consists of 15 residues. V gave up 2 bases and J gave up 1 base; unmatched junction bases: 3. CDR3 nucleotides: TGTGCCAGCAGCTTATACGGGACAGGGAACACTGAAGCTTTCTTT. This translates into CASSLYGTGNTEAFF.

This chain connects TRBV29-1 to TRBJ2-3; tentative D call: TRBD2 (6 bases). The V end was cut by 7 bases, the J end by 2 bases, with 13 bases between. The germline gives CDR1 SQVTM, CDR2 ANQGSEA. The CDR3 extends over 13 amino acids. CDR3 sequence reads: CSAGRDSTDTQYF. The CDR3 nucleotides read TGCAGCGCTGGCCGGGACTCCACAGATACGCAGTATTTT.

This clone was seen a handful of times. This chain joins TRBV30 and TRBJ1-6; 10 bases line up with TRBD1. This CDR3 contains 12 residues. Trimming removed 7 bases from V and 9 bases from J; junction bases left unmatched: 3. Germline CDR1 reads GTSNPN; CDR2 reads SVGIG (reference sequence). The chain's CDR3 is CAYDRGLSPLHF. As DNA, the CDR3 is TGTGCCTACGACAGGGGGCTTTCACCCCTCCACTTT.

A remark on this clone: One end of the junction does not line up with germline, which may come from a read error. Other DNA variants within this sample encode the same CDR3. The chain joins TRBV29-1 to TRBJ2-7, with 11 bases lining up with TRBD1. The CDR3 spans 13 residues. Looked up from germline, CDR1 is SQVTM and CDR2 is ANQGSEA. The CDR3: CSVEGQGAYEQYF. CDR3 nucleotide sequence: TGCAGCGTGGAAGGACAGGGGGCTTACGAGCAGTACTTC.

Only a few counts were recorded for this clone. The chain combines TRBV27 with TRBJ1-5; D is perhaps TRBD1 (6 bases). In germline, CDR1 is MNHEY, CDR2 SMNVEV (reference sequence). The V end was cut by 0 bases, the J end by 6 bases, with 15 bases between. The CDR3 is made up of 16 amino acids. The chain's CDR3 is CASSLSLRGAGQPQHF. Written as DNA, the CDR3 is TGTGCCAGCAGTTTATCGCTCCGGGGGGCCGGTCAGCCCCAGCATTTT.

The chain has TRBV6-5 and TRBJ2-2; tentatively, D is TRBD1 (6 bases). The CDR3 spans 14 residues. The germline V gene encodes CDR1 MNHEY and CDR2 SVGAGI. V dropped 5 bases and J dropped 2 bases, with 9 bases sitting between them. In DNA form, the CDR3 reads TGTGCCAGCAGTACGGGGACAAACACCGGGGAGCTGTTTTTT. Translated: CASSTGTNTGELFF.

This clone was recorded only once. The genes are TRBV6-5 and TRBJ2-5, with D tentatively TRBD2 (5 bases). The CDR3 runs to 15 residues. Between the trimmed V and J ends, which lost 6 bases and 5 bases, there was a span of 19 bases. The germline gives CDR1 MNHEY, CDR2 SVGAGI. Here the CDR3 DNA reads TGTGCCAGCAGATTTCGAAGAAGCGGCGGTGAGACCCAGTACTTC. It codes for CASRFRRSGGETQYF.

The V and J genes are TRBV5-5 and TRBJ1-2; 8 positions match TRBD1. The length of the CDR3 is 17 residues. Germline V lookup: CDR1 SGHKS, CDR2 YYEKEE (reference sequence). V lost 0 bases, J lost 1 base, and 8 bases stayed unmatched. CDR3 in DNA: TGTGCCAGCAGCTTGGCGGACAGGGTAGATTTTAACTATGGCTACACCTTC. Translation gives CASSLADRVDFNYGYTF.

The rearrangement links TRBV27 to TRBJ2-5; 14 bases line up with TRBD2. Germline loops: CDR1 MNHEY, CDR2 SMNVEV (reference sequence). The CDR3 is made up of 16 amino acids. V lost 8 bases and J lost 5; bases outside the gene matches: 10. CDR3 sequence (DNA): TGTGCCAGCCAGCGGATCCGGACTAGCGGGGGGGAGACCCAGTACTTC. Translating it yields CASQRIRTSGGETQYF.

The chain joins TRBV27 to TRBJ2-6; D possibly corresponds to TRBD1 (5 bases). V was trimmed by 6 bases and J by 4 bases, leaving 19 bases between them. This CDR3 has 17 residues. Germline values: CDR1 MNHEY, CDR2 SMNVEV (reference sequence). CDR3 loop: CASRSTRVRDGANVLTF. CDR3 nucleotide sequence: TGTGCCAGCAGATCTACCAGGGTGCGTGACGGGGCCAACGTCCTGACTTTC.

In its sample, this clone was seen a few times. The CDR3 DNA sequence: TGTGCCAGCAGCCAGGGACTAGCGGGACAAGAGACCCAGTACTTC. Its translation: CASSQGLAGQETQYF. The chain links TRBV4-2 to TRBJ2-5; 13 bases fit TRBD2. Germline V gene data show CDR1 as LGHNA and CDR2 as YNFKEQ. The CDR3 is made up of 15 amino acids. Trimming took 3 bases from V and 2 from J; bases not matched to a gene: 0.

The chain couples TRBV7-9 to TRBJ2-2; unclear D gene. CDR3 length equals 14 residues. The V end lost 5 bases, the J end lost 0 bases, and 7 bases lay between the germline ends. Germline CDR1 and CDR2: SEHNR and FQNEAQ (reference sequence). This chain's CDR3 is CASSPTANTGELFF. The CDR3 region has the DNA TGTGCCAGCAGCCCTACCGCGAACACCGGGGAGCTGTTTTTT.

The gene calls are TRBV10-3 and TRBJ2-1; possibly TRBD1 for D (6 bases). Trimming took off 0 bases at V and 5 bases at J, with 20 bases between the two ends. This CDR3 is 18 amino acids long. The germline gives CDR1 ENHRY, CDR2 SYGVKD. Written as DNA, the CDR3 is TGTGCCATCAGTGAGTCGTACCTTAGGACAGACCTAAACAATGAGCAGTTCTTC. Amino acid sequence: CAISESYLRTDLNNEQFF.

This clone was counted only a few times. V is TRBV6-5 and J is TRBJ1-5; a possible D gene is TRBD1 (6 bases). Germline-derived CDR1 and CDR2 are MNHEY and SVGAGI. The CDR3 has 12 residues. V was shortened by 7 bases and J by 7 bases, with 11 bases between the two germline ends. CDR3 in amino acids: CASKGVDQPQHF. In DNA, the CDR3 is TGTGCCAGCAAGGGGGTCGACCAGCCCCAGCATTTT.

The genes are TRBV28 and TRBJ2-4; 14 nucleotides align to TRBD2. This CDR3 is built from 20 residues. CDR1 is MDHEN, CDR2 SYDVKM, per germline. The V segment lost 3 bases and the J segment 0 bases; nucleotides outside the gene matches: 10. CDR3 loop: CASSFGHGTSGSLAKNIQYF. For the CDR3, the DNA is TGTGCCAGCAGTTTCGGCCACGGGACTAGCGGGAGCCTAGCCAAAAACATTCAGTACTTC.

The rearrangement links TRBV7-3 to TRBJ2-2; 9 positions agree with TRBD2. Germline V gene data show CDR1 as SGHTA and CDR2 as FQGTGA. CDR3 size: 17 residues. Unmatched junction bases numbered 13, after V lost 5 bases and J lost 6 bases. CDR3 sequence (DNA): TGTGCCAGCAGCCTTGCTTTTAGCGGGAGAGGGGCCGGGGAGCTGTTTTTT. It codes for CASSLAFSGRGAGELFF.

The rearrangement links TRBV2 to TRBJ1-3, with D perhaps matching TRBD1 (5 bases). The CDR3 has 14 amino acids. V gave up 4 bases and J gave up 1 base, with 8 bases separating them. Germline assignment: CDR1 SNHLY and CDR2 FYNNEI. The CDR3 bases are TGTGCCAGCAGTGGGACACTTTCTGGAAACACCATATATTTT. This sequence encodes CASSGTLSGNTIYF. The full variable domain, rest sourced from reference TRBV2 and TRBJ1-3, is EPEVTQTPSHQVTQMGQEVILRCVPISNHLYFYWYRQILGQKVEFLVSFYNNEISEKSEIFDDQFSVERPDGSNFTLKIRSTKLEDSAMYFCASSGTLSGNTIYFGEGSWLTVV.

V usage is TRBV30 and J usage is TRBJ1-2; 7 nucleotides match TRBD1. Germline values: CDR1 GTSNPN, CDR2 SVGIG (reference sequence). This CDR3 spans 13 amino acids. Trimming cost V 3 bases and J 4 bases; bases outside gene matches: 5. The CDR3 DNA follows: TGTGCCTGGAGCCTGACAGGGATCTATGGCTACACCTTC. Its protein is CAWSLTGIYGYTF.

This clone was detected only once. This chain's CDR3 is CASSWSKGLITEAFF. CDR3 DNA sequence: TGTGCCAGCAGCTGGAGTAAGGGGCTGATCACTGAAGCTTTCTTT. V is TRBV11-2 and J is TRBJ1-1; D is possibly TRBD1 (5 bases). The CDR3 covers 15 residues. Trimming stripped 4 bases from V and 4 bases from J, with 16 bases between. Germline CDR1 is SGHAT and CDR2 is FQNNGV.